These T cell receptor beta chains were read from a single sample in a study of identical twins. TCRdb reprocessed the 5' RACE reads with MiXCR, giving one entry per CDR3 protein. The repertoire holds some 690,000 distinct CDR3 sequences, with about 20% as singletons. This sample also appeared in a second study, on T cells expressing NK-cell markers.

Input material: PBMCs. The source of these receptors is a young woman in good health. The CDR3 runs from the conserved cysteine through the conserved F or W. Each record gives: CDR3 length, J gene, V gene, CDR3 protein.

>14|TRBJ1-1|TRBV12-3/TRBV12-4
CASSPDRGRTEAFF
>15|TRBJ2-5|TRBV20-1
CSARPKTGFQETQYF
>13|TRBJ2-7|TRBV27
CASMSALSYEQYF
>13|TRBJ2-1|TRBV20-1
CSASLPSVAEQFF
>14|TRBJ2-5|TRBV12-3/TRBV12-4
CASTTGGGLETQYF
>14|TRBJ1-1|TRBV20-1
CSARVAGLNTEAFF
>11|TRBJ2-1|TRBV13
CASSLQQEQFF
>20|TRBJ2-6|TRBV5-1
CASSLLGTNNRGAGANVLTF
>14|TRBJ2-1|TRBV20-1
CSANRASGYNEQFF
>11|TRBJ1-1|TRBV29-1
CTDSDGEKAFF
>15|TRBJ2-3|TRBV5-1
CASSFTPGSTDTQYF
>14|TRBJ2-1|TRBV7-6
CASSLDTGANEQFF
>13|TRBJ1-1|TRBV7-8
CASSLEQNTEAFF
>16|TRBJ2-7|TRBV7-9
CASSRVTGGGPYEQYF
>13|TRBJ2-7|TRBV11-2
CASGPTVPYEQYF
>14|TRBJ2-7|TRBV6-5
CASSYTGTGDEQYF
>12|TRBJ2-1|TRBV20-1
CSAMLGGHEQFF
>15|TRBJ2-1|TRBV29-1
CSVEGVGNSYNEQFF
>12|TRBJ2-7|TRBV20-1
CSAGQGGYEQYF
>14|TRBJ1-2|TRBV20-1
CSARVGTGFGGYTF
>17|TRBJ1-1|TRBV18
CASSPPGAAGMNTEAFF
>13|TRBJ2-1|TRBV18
CASSPRTVYEQFF
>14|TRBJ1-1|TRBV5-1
CASRSQGERPEAFF
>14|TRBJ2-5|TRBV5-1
CASSLASGEETQYF
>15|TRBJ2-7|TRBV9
CASSVASGTSYEQYF
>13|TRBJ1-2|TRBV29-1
CSALGQGAGGYTF
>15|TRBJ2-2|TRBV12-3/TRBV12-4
CASSPDRGKAGELFF
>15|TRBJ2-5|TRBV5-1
CASSLLGQGQETQYF
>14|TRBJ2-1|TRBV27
CASSLSTVYNEQFF
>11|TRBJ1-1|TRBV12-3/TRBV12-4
CASSDRDEAFF
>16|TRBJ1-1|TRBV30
CAWRARRGEPTTEAFF
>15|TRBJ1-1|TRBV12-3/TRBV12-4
CASSFGGRGYTEAFF
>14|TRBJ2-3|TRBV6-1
CASSKRGGADTQYF
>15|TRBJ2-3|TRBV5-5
CASSSGTSGGNTQYF
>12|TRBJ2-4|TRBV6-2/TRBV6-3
CASSWEQNIQYF
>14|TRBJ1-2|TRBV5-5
CASSRDTVVGGYTF
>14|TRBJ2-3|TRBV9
CASSASVGTDTQYF
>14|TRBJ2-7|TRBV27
CASRSGTKAYEQYF
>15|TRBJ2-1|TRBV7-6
CASSIRMSSYNEQFF
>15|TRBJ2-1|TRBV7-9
CASSLQGVLFNEQFF
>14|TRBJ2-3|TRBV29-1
CSVGVGHSTDTQYF
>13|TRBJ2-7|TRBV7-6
CASSLGGDVEQYF
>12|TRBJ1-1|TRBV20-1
CSASHRLTEAFF
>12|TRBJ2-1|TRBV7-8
CASSDLRSEQFF
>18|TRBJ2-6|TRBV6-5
CASSYRQGGSVGANVLTF
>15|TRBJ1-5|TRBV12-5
CASGFRNSGTEPQHF
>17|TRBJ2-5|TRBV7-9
CASSLWGGQTIRETQYF
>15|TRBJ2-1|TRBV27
CASSLSGSTYNEQFF
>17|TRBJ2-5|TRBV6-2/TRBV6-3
CASSYGAGASYRQTQYF
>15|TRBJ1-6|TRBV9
CASSPRGDRGSPLHF
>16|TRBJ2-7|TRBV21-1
CASRKPRQGERYEQYF